This is a list of T cell receptor beta chains from one sample in a study of blood T cell repertoires in COVID-19. The assay was immunoSEQ multiplex PCR, and TCRdb's table has in-frame clones only and misses some. Of about 71,000 clones in the sample, more than 75% were seen once. Sequences were obtained from peripheral blood. These receptors originate from a woman over 75 with acute or convalescent COVID-19. Each CDR3 is given with its conserved first and last residue. The D gene is left open where the match is weak. Expanded clones get a size class; other rows say once, few or many, or leave the size out.

V gene: TRBV28
clone size: NA
J gene: TRBJ1-1
D gene: NA
CDR3 DNA: TGTGCCAGCCTCTATTCGGGGAACACTGAAGCTTTCTTT
CDR3 protein: CASLYSGNTEAFF

V gene: TRBV5-6
clone size: NA
J gene: TRBJ2-7
D gene: TRBD1
CDR3 DNA: TGTGCCAGCAGCTTGGCCCTTGCCCCGGACAGGAGCTCCTACGAGCAGTACTTC
CDR3 protein: CASSLALAPDRSSYEQYF

V gene: TRBV10-2
clone size: NA
J gene: TRBJ2-1
D gene: NA
CDR3 DNA: TGCGCCAGCAGTGAGTCTACTCGCGATGAGCAGTTCTTC
CDR3 protein: CASSESTRDEQFF

V gene: TRBV6-5
clone size: NA
J gene: TRBJ2-7
D gene: NA
CDR3 DNA: TGTGCCAGCAGTTCCCAGGCTACCTACGAGCAGTACTTC
CDR3 protein: CASSSQATYEQYF

V gene: TRBV6-2/TRBV6-3
clone size: NA
J gene: TRBJ2-3
D gene: TRBD1
CDR3 DNA: TGTGCCAGCAGCCGCCGGGACAGGGAAGGAGATACGCAGTATTTT
CDR3 protein: CASSRRDREGDTQYF

V gene: TRBV28
clone size: NA
J gene: TRBJ1-1
D gene: NA
CDR3 DNA: TGTGCCAGCAGTTGGACAGCCTTGAACACTGAAGCTTTCTTT
CDR3 protein: CASSWTALNTEAFF

V gene: TRBV14
clone size: NA
J gene: TRBJ1-1
D gene: TRBD1
CDR3 DNA: TGTGCCAGCAGCCAACTTGGGACAGGCCAGAGGACTGAAGCTTTCTTT
CDR3 protein: CASSQLGTGQRTEAFF

V gene: TRBV21-1
clone size: NA
J gene: TRBJ1-5
D gene: NA
CDR3 DNA: TGTGCCAGCAGCAAGCCCCAGAATCAGCCCCAGCATTTT
CDR3 protein: CASSKPQNQPQHF

V gene: TRBV9
clone size: NA
J gene: TRBJ2-2
D gene: TRBD2
CDR3 DNA: TGTGCCAGCAGCGTAACTAGCGGGAGGGCCCCCGGGGAGCTGTTTTTT
CDR3 protein: CASSVTSGRAPGELFF

V gene: TRBV19
clone size: few
J gene: TRBJ2-7
D gene: NA
CDR3 DNA: TGTGCCAGTAGTGCCAGAACCTACGAGCAGTACTTC
CDR3 protein: CASSARTYEQYF

V gene: TRBV19
clone size: NA
J gene: TRBJ2-7
D gene: TRBD1
CDR3 DNA: TGTGCCAGTAGTGGCCCTAGACAGGGGGCTCACGAGCAGTACTTC
CDR3 protein: CASSGPRQGAHEQYF

V gene: TRBV9
clone size: NA
J gene: TRBJ2-2
D gene: NA
CDR3 DNA: TGTGCCAGCAGCGTAGAGGTGGGACACCCCACCGGGGAGCTGTTTTTT
CDR3 protein: CASSVEVGHPTGELFF

V gene: TRBV30
clone size: NA
J gene: TRBJ2-1
D gene: TRBD2
CDR3 DNA: TGTGCCTGGAGCACCAGGTCTAGCGGGAGTTACAATGAGCAGTTCTTC
CDR3 protein: CAWSTRSSGSYNEQFF

V gene: TRBV18
clone size: NA
J gene: TRBJ2-7
D gene: NA
CDR3 DNA: TGTGCCAGCTCACCCGGGGGCTCCTACGAGCAGTACTTC
CDR3 protein: CASSPGGSYEQYF

V gene: TRBV19
clone size: NA
J gene: TRBJ2-1
D gene: NA
CDR3 DNA: TGTGCCAGTAAGGGAGCGGGTGAGCAGTTCTTC
CDR3 protein: CASKGAGEQFF

V gene: TRBV9
clone size: once
J gene: TRBJ1-5
D gene: NA
CDR3 DNA: TGTGCCAGCAGCGTCACAGACAATCAGCCCCAGCATTTT
CDR3 protein: CASSVTDNQPQHF

V gene: TRBV12-2
clone size: NA
J gene: TRBJ2-7
D gene: NA
CDR3 DNA: TGTGCAAGTCGCTCCAATCGGAGTCCCTACGAGCAGTACTTC
CDR3 protein: CASRSNRSPYEQYF

V gene: TRBV28
clone size: NA
J gene: TRBJ2-1
D gene: NA
CDR3 DNA: TGTGCCAGCAGTCCCCGAAGCCTCTTGTCCTCCTACAATGAGCAGTTCTTC
CDR3 protein: CASSPRSLLSSYNEQFF

V gene: TRBV5-8
clone size: NA
J gene: TRBJ2-5
D gene: TRBD2
CDR3 DNA: TGTGCCAGCAGCCCCACCGGCGGGAGAGAGACCCAGTACTTC
CDR3 protein: CASSPTGGRETQYF

V gene: TRBV5-1
clone size: NA
J gene: TRBJ2-2
D gene: NA
CDR3 DNA: TGCGCCAGCAGCTCATCTGGCAGGAACACCGGGGAGCTGTTTTTT
CDR3 protein: CASSSSGRNTGELFF

V gene: TRBV5-5
clone size: NA
J gene: TRBJ2-3
D gene: TRBD2
CDR3 DNA: TGTGCCAGCAGCTCTTTAGCGGGGCCTAGCACAGATACGCAGTATTTT
CDR3 protein: CASSSLAGPSTDTQYF

V gene: TRBV28
clone size: NA
J gene: TRBJ1-4
D gene: TRBD1
CDR3 DNA: TGTGCCAGCAGTTTTTGGACAGGGACCAGGGAAAAACTGTTTTTT
CDR3 protein: CASSFWTGTREKLFF

V gene: TRBV27
clone size: NA
J gene: TRBJ2-1
D gene: NA
CDR3 DNA: TGTGCCAGCAGTTCCGGGGGGCCCTACAATGAGCAGTTCTTC
CDR3 protein: CASSSGGPYNEQFF

V gene: TRBV24-1
clone size: NA
J gene: TRBJ2-1
D gene: NA
CDR3 DNA: TGTGCCACCAGTGACAGGGGGACTCCCTACAATGAGCAGTTCTTC
CDR3 protein: CATSDRGTPYNEQFF

V gene: TRBV2
clone size: NA
J gene: TRBJ2-3
D gene: TRBD1
CDR3 DNA: TGTGCCAGCAGTGAAGCGAACAGGGGTACGCAGTATTTT
CDR3 protein: CASSEANRGTQYF

V gene: TRBV11-3
clone size: NA
J gene: TRBJ2-7
D gene: NA
CDR3 DNA: TGTGCCAGCAGCCCACGCGGAGGGGTCTACGAGCAGTACTTC
CDR3 protein: CASSPRGGVYEQYF

V gene: TRBV28
clone size: NA
J gene: TRBJ1-2
D gene: NA
CDR3 DNA: TGTGCCAGCAGACCACAGGGTGGGATATGGGATGGCTACACCTTC
CDR3 protein: CASRPQGGIWDGYTF

V gene: TRBV5-5
clone size: NA
J gene: TRBJ2-1
D gene: TRBD2
CDR3 DNA: TGTGCCAGCAGCTTTGGACTAGCGGGATACTACAATGAGCAGTTCTTC
CDR3 protein: CASSFGLAGYYNEQFF

V gene: TRBV7-9
clone size: few
J gene: TRBJ2-7
D gene: NA
CDR3 DNA: TGTGCCAGCAGCTTAGGGGGCAGGGGTGTATACGAGCAGTACTTC
CDR3 protein: CASSLGGRGVYEQYF

V gene: TRBV9
clone size: NA
J gene: TRBJ2-1
D gene: NA
CDR3 DNA: TGTGCCAGCAGCGTATCGTCGGGCGGCGGGATATCCTACAATGAGCAGTTCTTC
CDR3 protein: CASSVSSGGGISYNEQFF